This T cell receptor (beta chain) was captured in a study of blood T cell repertoires in COVID-19 (dated by TCRdb to the early 2020s). For the study in its entirety: Collaborator samples came from the United States, Italy and Spain and covered acute and convalescent phases of COVID-19. The material from the prospective study consisted of cDNA or gDNA derived from T cells, B-cell-depleted T cells, or PBMCs. The repertoires were made available in a free public database intended to serve as a resource for research on the immune response to SARS-CoV-2. Subjects who had been exposed to COVID-19, were actively infected with it, or had recovered from it provided the deeply sampled blood TCRbeta repertoires that made up the dataset. Samples came from the ongoing ImmuneRACE study (first 160 participants) plus 1,254 subjects from 6 global collaborators. Where available, HLA class I and class II types were obtained from metadata supplied by the sample provider rather than from assay-based typing. Nearly every sample came with metadata listing a de-identified subject ID, COVID-19 status, age in years and sex. General findings and caveats noted by the study authors: How much clinical and demographic metadata was included differed by source and by participant, and the metadata was provided uncurated.

Reading the germline V gene (reference sequence) gives CDR1 LNHDA and CDR2 SQIVND. The CDR3 covers 15 residues, taking in both the cysteine and the phenylalanine. The only DNA kept is the CDR3, 45 bases in frame from the first base. Trimming removed 3 bases from V and 7 bases from J; the gene matches leave 9 bases unexplained. Each collaborating institution followed its own protocols to collect whole blood in K2EDTA tubes. For TCRbeta analysis, collaborator samples were shipped as frozen whole blood, as isolated PBMCs, or as DNA extracted from either sample type. TCRbeta CDR3 regions were amplified from genomic DNA using the immunoSEQ Assay, a bias-controlled multiplex PCR. Per the source publication's procedure: Within the assay, amplification of reference gene primers was used to estimate how many nucleated cells each sample contained. To quantify the absolute abundance of each unique TCRbeta CDR3 rearrangement, sequence reads were collapsed and filtered. For each sample, productive Simpson clonality was calculated as the square root of Simpson's diversity index across productive rearrangements. As stored in TCRdb, this immuneACCESS dataset retains in-frame rearrangements with V and J assigned. A fraction of the clones does not appear; measured against another copy, unresolved V genes explain less than half of the discrepancy, and the remainder lacks a known reason. The V and J calls and clone size are taken from that table; D and trimming were inferred from the DNA. The sample table lists 100,000 to 150,000 clones, about 82% of them with a count of one. Around 5% of the sample lies in the top ten.

Comment on this clone: The target of this receptor is not known. No much larger clonotype is one base removed from it; base qualities were not supplied.

The rearrangement combines TRBV19 with TRBJ2-7, with 10 central nucleotides matching TRBD1. The sequencing sample was made of peripheral blood. The clonotype originates from a human donor in a cohort sampled during active COVID-19. The sequenced DNA is TGTGCCAGTAGTATCTACGGGACAGGGGCGGGGGAGCAGTACTTC. This codes for CASSIYGTGAGEQYF.